This T cell receptor beta chain was identified during a study of T cells after yellow fever vaccination. Study in general: The SMART-Seq v4 Ultra Low Input method served to prepare the low-cell-number fractions.

Germline V CDR1 and CDR2: SGHAT, FQNNGV. The CDR3 has 18 amino acids. V was shortened by 2 bases and J by 0 bases, with 16 bases between the two germline ends. Universal primer sites and UMIs were introduced during 5'RACE template-switching synthesis of TCR cDNA. TCRdb itself ran the 5' RACE reads through MiXCR, one entry per CDR3 protein. The sample shows over 110,000 distinct CDR3 sequences, 7% to 9% of them seen only once. This clonotype has just a few counts. Its antigen is not identified. General study points: The study re-detected most primary-vaccination clones after the booster (roughly 96% CD4, 88% CD8).

This sequence originates from a man in his thirties or forties who received the YFV17D yellow fever vaccine. The V gene is TRBV11-2, the J gene TRBJ2-2, with unresolved D. The starting material was CD4+ T cells sorted from PBMCs, obtained 5 days after the yellow fever booster vaccination. The CDR3 coding sequence is TGTGCCAGCAGCTTACAGGACCGAGGTAGACCGAACACCGGGGAGCTGTTTTTT. Its translation: CASSLQDRGRPNTGELFF.